Below, 32 T cell receptor beta chains from the same sample are listed, as sequenced in a study of control samples from healthy donors and cancer patients. TCRdb's table, derived via immunoSEQ multiplex PCR, lists solely in-frame clones and lacks some. The data hold 75,000 to 95,000 clones, with about nine tenths observed a single time. Sequences were obtained from blood. The origin of the receptors is a young woman in good health.

This chain links TRBV5-4 with TRBJ1-2, with D perhaps TRBD1 (5 bases). The CDR3 totals 15 residues. Trimming shortened V by 0 bases and J by 8 bases, and 17 bases separated the two germline ends. Germline CDR1 and CDR2: SGHNT and YYREEE (reference sequence). The CDR3 DNA sequence: TGTGCCAGCAGCTTGGCCGAGGTCAGGGCCTTAGGCTACACCTTC. It is translated as CASSLAEVRALGYTF.

The chain recombines TRBV3-1 (or the pseudogene TRBV3-2) with TRBJ2-3; 10 bases map to TRBD2. CDR3 size: 16 residues. V dropped 1 base and J dropped 4; count of bases not matched to a gene: 5. Germline V lookup: CDR1 LGHDT, CDR2 YNNKEL (reference sequence). CDR3 coding DNA: TGTGCCAGCAGCCAAGGGAGCGGGGGGGCCGCAGATACGCAGTATTTT. Protein product: CASSQGSGGAADTQYF.

The chain recombines TRBV2 with TRBJ1-4; a weak D match, TRBD1 (6 bases). Trimming pared 7 bases from V and 3 bases from J, leaving 18 bases between. Germline V gene data show CDR1 as SNHLY and CDR2 as FYNNEI. The CDR3 covers 16 residues. The CDR3: CASTPKWGAANEKLFF. The CDR3 DNA sequence: TGTGCCAGCACCCCTAAGTGGGGGGCAGCTAATGAAAAACTGTTTTTT.

The J gene is TRBJ1-1, the V gene TRBV7-9; D unresolved. V lost 0 bases and J lost 5, with 7 bases in between. Germline V CDR1 and CDR2: SEHNR, FQNEAQ (reference sequence). The CDR3 has 13 amino acids. CDR3 bases: TGTGCCAGCAGCTTAGCTGATGGGACTGAAGCTTTCTTT. As protein: CASSLADGTEAFF.

The genes are TRBV4-1 and TRBJ1-5; weak D call: TRBD1 (5 bases). The germline V and J ends were trimmed by 5 bases and 4 bases, with 9 bases remaining between them. The CDR3 has 13 amino acids. Looked up from germline, CDR1 is MGHRA and CDR2 is YSYEKL. CDR3 protein: CASSDQGNQPQHF. CDR3 nucleotide sequence: TGCGCCAGCAGCGATCAGGGAAATCAGCCCCAGCATTTT.

CDR3 residues: CASGRGTPTDTQYF. The DNA of the CDR3 is TGTGCTAGTGGCCGCGGGACTCCCACAGATACGCAGTATTTT. The chain employs TRBV12-5 and TRBJ2-3, with D possibly matching TRBD2 (6 bases). Per the germline V gene, CDR1 is LGHNT and CDR2 is FRNRAP. The CDR3 totals 14 residues. Between the trimmed V and J ends, which lost 6 bases and 2 bases, there was a span of 12 bases.

The chain has TRBV27 and TRBJ1-2; D is perhaps TRBD1 (6 bases). This CDR3 spans 15 amino acids. Deletions cut 3 bases from V and 4 bases from J, with 15 bases between. Germline lookup yields CDR1 MNHEY and CDR2 SMNVEV (reference sequence). CDR3 region: CASSFETGPLYGYTF. In DNA, the CDR3 is TGTGCCAGCAGTTTTGAAACAGGGCCACTCTATGGCTACACCTTC.

The V gene is TRBV6-5, the J gene TRBJ1-1, with 8 bases identical to TRBD1. CDR3 length: 16 residues. Germline CDR1 and CDR2: MNHEY and SVGAGI. V was clipped by 2 bases and J by 3 bases; unmatched bases: 8. The CDR3 loop is CASSYPGQGGHTEAFF. The CDR3 coding sequence is TGTGCCAGCAGTTACCCTGGACAGGGAGGGCACACTGAAGCTTTCTTT.

On this clone: At the DNA level, this CDR3 is encoded by other sequences in the same sample as well. The V and J genes are TRBV5-1 and TRBJ1-1, with D possibly matching TRBD1 (6 bases). V dropped 3 bases and J dropped 1 base, with 13 bases sitting between them. Germline V gene lookup returns CDR1 SGHRS and CDR2 YFSETQ. This CDR3 has 15 amino acids. The CDR3 bases are TGCGCCAGCAGCTGGGGGGGCGTAGAGAACACTGAAGCTTTCTTT. Residues: CASSWGGVENTEAFF.

The chain joins TRBV6-1 to TRBJ1-3; 8 nucleotides agree with TRBD1. Trimming removed 4 bases from V and 2 bases from J; junction bases left unmatched: 7. This CDR3 is built from 16 residues. CDR1 is MNHNS and CDR2 is SASEGT in the germline V gene. In DNA, the CDR3 is TGTGCCAGCAGTGGACATACAGGGGGAACTGGAAACACCATATATTTT. This sequence encodes CASSGHTGGTGNTIYF.

The chain uses TRBV5-6 and TRBJ2-3; D remains ambiguous. Germline values: CDR1 SGHDT, CDR2 YYEEEE. V was cut by 0 bases and J by 5 bases, with 16 bases left in between. The CDR3 extends over 16 amino acids. CDR3 bases: TGTGCCAGCAGCTTGGGCCCTCCGGCGGTGGGAGATACGCAGTATTTT. It specifies CASSLGPPAVGDTQYF.

The chain uses TRBV19 and TRBJ1-5; 8 bases are shared with TRBD1. CDR3 size: 14 residues. Germline values: CDR1 LNHDA, CDR2 SQIVND (reference sequence). With 5 bases clipped from V and 7 bases from J, the junction kept 7 bases outside the gene matches. The CDR3 here is CASSDGQGGQPQHF. The CDR3 DNA follows: TGTGCCAGTAGTGATGGACAGGGTGGACAGCCCCAGCATTTT. Drawing the rest from reference TRBV19 and TRBJ1-5, the complete variable domain is DGGITQSPKYLFRKEGQNVTLSCEQNLNHDAMYWYRQDPGQGLRLIYYSQIVNDFQKGDIAEGYSVSREKKESFPLTVTSAQKNPTAFYLCASSDGQGGQPQHFGDGTRLSIL.

The rearrangement links TRBV10-1 to TRBJ2-1, with 9 bases lining up with TRBD1. J lost 7 bases, V lost 2 bases, and 6 bases had no gene match. The germline gives CDR1 WNHNN, CDR2 SYGVQD (reference sequence). The CDR3 has 15 amino acids. The CDR3 protein is CASSEGGTGRNEQFF. CDR3 nucleotides: TGCGCCAGCAGTGAGGGGGGGACAGGGCGGAATGAGCAGTTCTTC.

This rearrangement joins TRBV20-1 to TRBJ1-2; TRBD1 aligns across 7 bases. V trimming: 7 bases; J trimming: 4 bases; junction bases outside the gene matches: 3. The germline CDR1 and CDR2 sequences are DFQATT and SNEGSKA (reference sequence). The CDR3 has 11 amino acids. CDR3 sequence reads: CSVRQGYGYTF. DNA of the CDR3: TGCAGTGTTCGACAGGGCTATGGCTACACCTTC.

This clone was detected only a few times. V gene TRBV5-4 combines with J gene TRBJ1-2; 7 positions match TRBD1. There are 13 residues in the CDR3. Germline-derived CDR1 and CDR2 are SGHNT and YYREEE (reference sequence). Germline trimming cut 4 bases from V and 8 bases from J; bases unmatched to any gene: 8. The CDR3 coding sequence is TGTGCCAGCAGCGCTTCAGGGGGTGGCGGCTACACCTTC. This codes for CASSASGGGGYTF.

The chain carries TRBV29-1 and TRBJ1-1; 7 bases agree with TRBD1. CDR1 SQVTM and CDR2 ANQGSEA come from the germline V gene. The CDR3 has 13 amino acids. Trimming removed 4 bases from V and 1 base from J; junction bases left unmatched: 3. The CDR3 coding sequence is TGCAGCGTTGCGGGACAGCAGAACACTGAAGCTTTCTTT. Its translation: CSVAGQQNTEAFF.

The chain links TRBV5-4 to TRBJ1-2; D is unresolved. CDR1 SGHNT and CDR2 YYREEE come from the germline V gene (reference sequence). V lost 0 bases, J lost 8 bases, and 14 bases lay in between. CDR3 length equals 14 residues. The CDR3 region is CASSLAGMEEGYTF. The CDR3 bases are TGTGCCAGCAGCTTGGCCGGGATGGAAGAGGGCTACACCTTC.

The rearrangement links TRBV9 to TRBJ2-7, with a weak D call TRBD1 (6 bases). This CDR3 is built from 12 residues. With 4 bases removed from V and 3 bases from J, the gap between germline ends came to 8 bases. The V gene's germline CDR1 is SGDLS and CDR2 YYNGEE. The CDR3 sequence: CASSSQGYEQYF. In nucleotides, the CDR3 is TGTGCCAGCAGCTCACAGGGCTACGAGCAGTACTTC.

The J gene is TRBJ1-6, the V gene TRBV6-6; the D gene is possibly TRBD1 (5 bases). Germline assignment: CDR1 MNHNY and CDR2 SVGAGI (reference sequence). The CDR3 has 15 amino acids. V was cut by 4 bases and J by 6 bases, with 13 bases left in between. CDR3: CASSLTASINSPLHF. The CDR3 DNA reads as TGTGCCAGCAGTTTGACAGCCTCCATTAATTCACCCCTCCACTTT.

The chain combines TRBV5-4 with TRBJ1-5; 8 nucleotides line up with TRBD1. Germline V gives CDR1 SGHNT, CDR2 YYREEE (reference sequence). The CDR3 contains 14 residues. Trimming cost V 4 bases and J 9 bases; bases outside gene matches: 9. The CDR3 spells CASSRQGSEGPQHF. The CDR3 nucleotides read TGTGCCAGCAGCCGACAGGGGAGCGAGGGGCCCCAGCATTTT. Using reference TRBV5-4 and TRBJ1-5 for the parts outside the CDR3, the full variable domain is ETGVTQSPTHLIKTRGQQVTLRCSSQSGHNTVSWYQQALGQGPQFIFQYYREEENGRGNFPPRFSGLQFPNYSSELNVNALELDDSALYLCASSRQGSEGPQHFGDGTRLSIL.

The rearrangement joins TRBV2 to TRBJ1-4; no reliable D call. CDR1 is SNHLY and CDR2 is FYNNEI in the germline V gene. V was clipped by 6 bases and J by 8 bases, with 19 bases between them. This CDR3 has 15 residues. The CDR3 sequence: CASSHNKDSGEKLFF. CDR3 bases: TGTGCCAGCAGCCACAACAAGGATTCTGGGGAAAAACTGTTTTTT.

The chain is built from TRBV27 and TRBJ2-1; the match to TRBD1 covers 10 bases. CDR1 and CDR2 (germline): MNHEY, SMNVEV (reference sequence). This CDR3 is 12 amino acids long. The V and J ends lost 7 bases and 9 bases, in that order; junction bases with no gene match: 3. In nucleotides, the CDR3 is TGTGCCAGCACGGGACAGGGGAGTGAGCAGTTCTTC. The encoded protein is CASTGQGSEQFF.

The J gene is TRBJ1-1, the V gene TRBV5-6, with D tentatively TRBD1 (6 bases). Germline CDR1 and CDR2: SGHDT and YYEEEE. The CDR3 has 15 amino acids. The V end was cut by 4 bases, the J end by 4 bases, with 17 bases between. CDR3 loop: CASSTGGGASTEAFF. CDR3 DNA sequence: TGTGCCAGCAGCACCGGTGGGGGCGCATCCACTGAAGCTTTCTTT.

J is TRBJ1-2 and V is TRBV25-1, with D possibly TRBD1 on 5 matching bases. V gave up 10 bases and J gave up 8 bases, with 17 bases separating them. Germline V CDR1 and CDR2: MGHDK, SYGVNS. The CDR3 consists of 12 residues. The CDR3 nucleotides read TGTGCCACCTTTAGACAGTCACACGGCTACACCTTC. Its translation: CATFRQSHGYTF.

V usage is TRBV10-1 and J usage is TRBJ1-1; TRBD1 matches 7 bases. The CDR3 has 15 amino acids. Germline lookup yields CDR1 WNHNN and CDR2 SYGVQD (reference sequence). Unmatched junction bases numbered 9, after V lost 3 bases and J lost 5 bases. CDR3 region: CASSDPQGGTTEAFF. Written as DNA, the CDR3 is TGCGCCAGCAGTGACCCCCAGGGGGGGACAACTGAAGCTTTCTTT.

The chain carries TRBV2 and TRBJ2-7, with 8 bases aligning to TRBD1. There are 14 residues in the CDR3. Germline CDR1 and CDR2: SNHLY and FYNNEI. V gave up 6 bases and J gave up 3 bases; unmatched junction bases: 7. Here the CDR3 reads CASRGQGESYEQYF. CDR3 DNA: TGTGCCAGCAGAGGACAGGGAGAAAGCTACGAGCAGTACTTC.

The chain employs TRBV10-3 and TRBJ1-2; 8 positions match TRBD1. The germline V gene has CDR1 ENHRY and CDR2 SYGVKD. With V trimmed by 11 bases and J by 0 bases, 2 bases remained unmatched. The CDR3 sequence is 12 residues long. Here the CDR3 DNA reads TGTGCCGCGACAGGGGCTAACTATGGCTACACCTTC. This gives the protein CAATGANYGYTF.

This clone was seen only a few times. The rearrangement joins TRBV3-1 (or the pseudogene TRBV3-2) to TRBJ2-5; 8 bases match TRBD2. The CDR3 loop spans 15 amino acids. The V gene's germline CDR1 is LGHDT and CDR2 YNNKEL (reference sequence). The V and J ends lost 5 bases and 1 base, in that order; junction bases with no gene match: 6. The CDR3 bases are TGTGCCAGCAGCTTAGCGGGACTACCCCAAGAGACCCAGTACTTC. Residues: CASSLAGLPQETQYF.

The rearrangement links TRBV9 to TRBJ2-3; the match to TRBD2 covers 11 bases. Germline lookup yields CDR1 SGDLS and CDR2 YYNGEE. CDR3 size: 16 residues. V lost 2 bases to trimming and J lost 3 bases; unmatched junction nucleotides: 5. As DNA, the CDR3 is TGTGCCAGCAGCGTCCTTAGCGGGGGGGTGACAGATACGCAGTATTTT. It encodes CASSVLSGGVTDTQYF.

This clone has just a few counts. The rearrangement links TRBV9 to TRBJ1-1, with D perhaps TRBD1 (5 bases). CDR3 size: 14 residues. V was shortened by 4 bases and J by 5 bases, with 15 bases between the two germline ends. The V gene's germline CDR1 is SGDLS and CDR2 YYNGEE. The CDR3 spells CASSPGGETTEAFF. The CDR3 nucleotides read TGTGCCAGCAGCCCCGGGGGGGAAACGACTGAAGCTTTCTTT.

This clone was picked up a small number of times. The genes are TRBV5-6 and TRBJ1-6, with no clear D. The CDR3 has 16 amino acids. Deletions cut 1 base from V and 9 bases from J, with 17 bases between. Germline V lookup: CDR1 SGHDT, CDR2 YYEEEE. This CDR3 is CASSLFGLTRGSPLHF. The DNA for the CDR3 is TGTGCCAGCAGCTTGTTCGGGCTAACACGGGGTTCACCCCTCCACTTT.

This rearrangement joins TRBV12-5 to TRBJ2-1, with D unclear. Germline V gives CDR1 LGHNT, CDR2 FRNRAP. The CDR3 totals 11 residues. Trimming took off 5 bases at V and 9 bases at J, with 8 bases between the two ends. As DNA, the CDR3 is TGTGCTAGTGGTCCCCCCCTTGAGCAGTTCTTC. Residues: CASGPPLEQFF.